This T cell receptor (beta chain) originates from a study of OX40 agonist ivuxolimab in advanced cancers. TCRdb keeps only in-frame clones here, not all; method: immunoSEQ multiplex PCR. The sample has tens of thousands of clones; 70% to 90% are singletons. Note on this clone: Its cognate antigen is unknown.

Notes on the study in general: At doses 0.1 to 3.0 mg/kg, CD4+ and CD8+ clones expanded.

The germline V gene has CDR1 GTSNPN and CDR2 SVGIG (reference sequence). Trimming cost V 5 bases and J 7 bases, with 21 bases left between them. The CDR3 is made up of 14 amino acids. The TCR was taken from an adult with an advanced solid tumor such as melanoma, head and neck, liver or kidney cancer. The sample here was CD4+ or CD8+ T cells sorted from blood, taken in a trial of the OX40 agonist ivuxolimab. The V gene is TRBV30, the J gene TRBJ2-7; possible D gene TRBD2, 6 bases. The CDR3 nucleotides are TGTGCCTGGTCTACGGGACTCGGCCCCCTGGAGCAGTACTTC. Protein: CAWSTGLGPLEQYF.